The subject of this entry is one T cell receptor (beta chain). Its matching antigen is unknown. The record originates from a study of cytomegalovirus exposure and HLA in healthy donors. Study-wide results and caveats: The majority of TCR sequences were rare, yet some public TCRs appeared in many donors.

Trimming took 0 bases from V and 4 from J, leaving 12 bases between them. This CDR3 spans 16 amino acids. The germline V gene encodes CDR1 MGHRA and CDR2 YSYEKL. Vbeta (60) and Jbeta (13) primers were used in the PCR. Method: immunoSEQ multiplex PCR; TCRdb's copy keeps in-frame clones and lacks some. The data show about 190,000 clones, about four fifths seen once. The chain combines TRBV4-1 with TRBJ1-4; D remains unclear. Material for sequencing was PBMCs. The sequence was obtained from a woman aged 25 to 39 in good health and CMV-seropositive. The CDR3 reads CASSQDPRLFNEKLFF. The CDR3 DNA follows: TGCGCCAGCAGCCAAGACCCTCGACTCTTTAATGAAAAACTGTTTTTT.